This TCR beta chain comes out of a study of OX40 agonist ivuxolimab in advanced cancers. Study-level information: With ivuxolimab, an agonistic anti-OX40 (CD134) antibody, patients were treated. People in dose escalation had one of these cancers: hepatocellular carcinoma, melanoma, renal cell or head and neck cancer.

About this clone itself: As yet, its antigen is unknown.

Study findings and constraints: More expanded clones were seen, on average, in CD8+ T cells than in CD4+.

V dropped 2 bases and J dropped 6 bases, with 13 bases sitting between them. The CDR3 spans 14 residues. CDR1 is LNHDA, CDR2 SQIVND, per germline (reference sequence). Here immunoSEQ multiplex PCR was the method, and the copy in TCRdb shows in-frame clones only, minus some. The table includes around 80,000 clones, around 85% detected once. This receptor was identified in an adult with an advanced solid tumor such as melanoma, head and neck, liver or kidney cancer. The gene calls are TRBV19 and TRBJ1-2; D not resolved. The sample in question was CD4+ or CD8+ T cells sorted from blood, obtained in a trial of the OX40 agonist ivuxolimab. The DNA for the CDR3 is TGTGCCAGTAGTATAAAGGAGGTCAGGAATGGCTACACCTTC. This gives the protein CASSIKEVRNGYTF. The full variable domain, in which reference TRBV19 and TRBJ1-2 provide the parts outside the CDR3, is DGGITQSPKYLFRKEGQNVTLSCEQNLNHDAMYWYRQDPGQGLRLIYYSQIVNDFQKGDIAEGYSVSREKKESFPLTVTSAQKNPTAFYLCASSIKEVRNGYTFGSGTRLTVV.